These 10 T cell receptor beta chains originate from one sample sequenced in a study of shared clonotypes between healthy human individuals. Naive CD8 cells were CD45RO-negative, positively selected for CCR7, excluding terminally differentiated effector memory CD45RA+ cells. Repertoires were generated with immunoSEQ multiplex PCR, while TCRdb's copy carries only in-frame clones and drops some. The table includes roughly 2.1 million clones, under 95% detected once. The sequencing input was naive CD8+ T cells from PBMCs. These receptors originate from a man between 18 and 35 years old in good health. Some clones in this sample may be carry-over from other donors' samples.

This chain links TRBV27 with TRBJ1-2; perhaps TRBD1 as D (6 bases). The CDR3 extends over 16 amino acids. Looked up from germline, CDR1 is MNHEY and CDR2 is SMNVEV (reference sequence). Trimming left V 4 bases short and J 6 bases short, with 21 bases between. The CDR3 protein is CASSSISGQLINGYTF. CDR3 DNA sequence: TGTGCCAGCAGTTCAATTAGCGGACAGCTCATAAATGGCTACACCTTC.

This chain uses TRBV6-5 with TRBJ2-7; D may be TRBD1 (5 bases). The CDR3 covers 14 residues. With 2 bases removed from V and 6 bases from J, the gap between germline ends came to 14 bases. Germline CDR1 is MNHEY and CDR2 is SVGAGI. CDR3 DNA: TGTGCCAGCAGTTACCTAAGGCAGGGCCTCGAGCAGTACTTC. This translates into CASSYLRQGLEQYF.

This chain joins TRBV28 and TRBJ1-1; a weak D match, TRBD1 (6 bases). The ends were cut back, 2 bases at V and 4 bases at J, with 29 bases in the middle. Per germline, CDR1 MDHEN and CDR2 SYDVKM. This CDR3 has 20 amino acids. The CDR3 reads CASSLDLLWGLRTGSTEAFF. DNA for the CDR3: TGTGCCAGCAGTTTAGATCTGCTCTGGGGGCTCAGAACAGGGAGCACTGAAGCTTTCTTT.

J is TRBJ2-7 and V is TRBV13; 7 positions agree with TRBD2. Germline loops: CDR1 PRHDT, CDR2 FYEKMQ (reference sequence). CDR3 length equals 14 residues. The trim removed 8 bases at V and 0 bases at J, leaving 7 bases unmatched. The CDR3 DNA reads TGTGCCAGCGGCCTGGGAGGGAGCTCCTACGAGCAGTACTTC. It codes for CASGLGGSSYEQYF.

This chain uses TRBV19 with TRBJ1-1, with D tentatively TRBD1 (6 bases). The CDR3 totals 15 residues. Trimming removed 10 bases at V and 0 bases at J, with 18 bases between. The germline CDR1 and CDR2 sequences are LNHDA and SQIVND (reference sequence). CDR3 in DNA: TGTGCCACCCGAACTTGGACAGCCATGAACACTGAAGCTTTCTTT. This encodes CATRTWTAMNTEAFF.

The rearrangement joins TRBV10-3 to TRBJ2-7; 10 bases align to TRBD2. The CDR3 sequence is 15 residues long. V was pared by 7 bases and J by 2 bases, with 8 bases of the junction left unmatched. The germline CDR1 and CDR2 sequences are ENHRY and SYGVKD. The CDR3 protein is CAIKGTSAPPYEQYF. The CDR3 DNA reads as TGTGCCATCAAAGGGACTAGCGCCCCTCCCTACGAGCAGTACTTC.

The chain recombines TRBV27 with TRBJ2-7; D might be TRBD1 or TRBD2, each matching 5 bases. Germline V lookup: CDR1 MNHEY, CDR2 SMNVEV (reference sequence). Trimming stripped 2 bases from V and 6 bases from J, with 14 bases between. CDR3 length equals 14 residues. CDR3 loop: CASSLRSGSSEQYF. DNA of the CDR3: TGTGCCAGCAGTTTACGGTCAGGGAGCAGCGAGCAGTACTTC.

V usage is TRBV30 and J usage is TRBJ2-5, with a weak D call TRBD2 (7 bases). The CDR3 loop spans 12 amino acids. Germline-derived CDR1 and CDR2 are GTSNPN and SVGIG (reference sequence). V was clipped by 1 base and J by 11 bases, with 14 bases between them. In DNA form, the CDR3 reads TGTGCCTGGAGTGACGGGGGGCTGGAGCAGTACTTC. It yields the protein CAWSDGGLEQYF. Combining the CDR3 with reference TRBV30 and TRBJ2-5 gives the whole variable domain SQTIHQWPATLVQPVGSPLSLECTVEGTSNPNLYWYRQAAGRGLQLLFYSVGIGQISSEVPQNLSASRPQDRQFILSSKKLLLSDSGFYLCAWSDGGLEQYFGPGTRLLVL.

The chain couples TRBV5-4 to TRBJ2-5, with a weak D call TRBD1 (5 bases). Germline lookup yields CDR1 SGHNT and CDR2 YYREEE (reference sequence). The CDR3 is 11 amino acids. Deletions cut 0 bases from V and 10 bases from J, with 7 bases between. In DNA form, the CDR3 reads TGTGCCAGCAGCTTGGTAGGGGTCCAGTACTTC. This translates into CASSLVGVQYF.

CDR3: CASSPPGDSEQYF. CDR3 in DNA: TGTGCCAGCTCCCCCCCGGGAGATAGCGAGCAGTACTTC. The chain carries TRBV7-3 and TRBJ2-7; TRBD2 is a possible D gene (6 bases). Germline assignment: CDR1 SGHTA and CDR2 FQGTGA. V dropped 8 bases and J dropped 6 bases, with 17 bases sitting between them. This CDR3 is built from 13 residues.